The T cell receptor beta chain described here comes from a study of shared clonotypes between healthy human individuals. Produced via immunoSEQ multiplex PCR; TCRdb's table is partial and in-frame only. Of about 1,800,000 clones listed, roughly 95% are singletons. The CDR3 covers 14 residues. Germline V gene data show CDR1 as SEHNR and CDR2 as FQNEAQ (reference sequence). Losses at the gene ends were 8 bases for V and 1 base for J; bases not matched to a gene: 4. Cells designated naive CD8 were CD45RO-negative and were positively selected for CCR7, with terminally differentiated effector memory CD45RA+ cells excluded. Study-level results: Rarefaction revealed incomplete sorted-subset sequencing despite large depth. Several donors had roughly 5.2% of their naive CD4 clonotypes in common. Generally, estimated richness proved larger in naive subsets than it did in memory subsets. Exclusively blood specimens were collected; tissue repertoires likely differ.

Notes on this clone: The antigen is not known.

The genes are TRBV7-9 and TRBJ2-2; 7 bases match TRBD1. The sample taken for sequencing was naive CD8+ T cells sorted from blood. The sequence came from a man younger than 35 in good health. The CDR3 sequence: CASLGQKNTGELFF. The CDR3 region has the DNA TGTGCCAGCTTGGGACAGAAGAACACCGGGGAGCTGTTTTTT. The complete variable domain, with remaining parts taken from reference TRBV7-9 and TRBJ2-2, reads DTGVSQNPRHKITKRGQNVTFRCDPISEHNRLYWYRQTLGQGPEFLTYFQNEAQLEKSRLLSDRFSAERPKGSFSTLEIQRTEQGDSAMYLCASLGQKNTGELFFGEGSRLTVL.